These T cell receptor beta chains were read from a single sample in a study of kidney transplant recipient with SARS-CoV-2 infection. TCRdb used MiXCR to reprocess the reads, holding one entry per CDR3 protein. This repertoire shows approximately 240,000 distinct CDR3 sequences, roughly 26% found once; its top ten account for nearly 7.5%. The sequenced sample was a blood sample, obtained at baseline and on roughly day 110 from a kidney transplant recipient. The receptor set was obtained from a male patient aged 25 to 39 who had COVID-19 and was a kidney transplant recipient. The graft donor may have given rise to some T cells. The CDR3 runs from the conserved cysteine through the conserved F or W. D genes are given only for firm matches. Size is omitted from some rows. Given values are once, few, many or a class for expanded clones.

-	TRBV4-2	TRBJ2-1	many	TGTGCCAGCAGCCTACTCCTTGGGACCGACGGCTCCTACAATGAGCAGTTCTTC	CASSLLLGTDGSYNEQFF
-	TRBV6-6	TRBJ2-3	-	TGTGCCAGCAGTTACAGGGGGGGAGGAGATACGCAGTATTTT	CASSYRGGGDTQYF
-	TRBV3-1	TRBJ2-7	many	TGTGCCAGCAGCCCGTACAGGAGGCAGCCCTACGAGCAGTACTTC	CASSPYRRQPYEQYF
-	TRBV21-1	TRBJ1-2	many	TGTGCCAGCAGCAAAGGGGGTCAGGACCTCTATGGCTACACCTTC	CASSKGGQDLYGYTF
-	TRBV12-3/TRBV12-4	TRBJ2-2	many	TGTGCCAGCAGTAATATCGGGGAGCTGTTTTTT	CASSNIGELFF
TRBD1	TRBV7-6	TRBJ2-3	many	TGTGCCAGCAGCTTAGACAAGAATTCCGGACAGGGGGTAGATACGCAGTATTTT	CASSLDKNSGQGVDTQYF
TRBD2	TRBV4-1	TRBJ2-1	-	TGCGCCAGCACCGTCCCTAGCGGGAGCTCCTACAATGAGCAGCTCTTC	CASTVPSGSSYNEQLF
-	TRBV10-1	TRBJ1-2	-	TGCGCCAGCAGTACAACGCAAGGATCGCGAAAGACCTATGGCTACACCTTC	CASSTTQGSRKTYGYTF
TRBD2	TRBV5-4	TRBJ2-1	few	TGTGCCAGCAGCTCTAGCGGGAGGGCCGGATACAATGAGCAGTTCTTC	CASSSSGRAGYNEQFF
-	TRBV3-1	TRBJ1-2	few	TGTGCCAGCAGCGCACAGCGCACCCTTCGAAAGACCTATGGCTACACCTTC	CASSAQRTLRKTYGYTF
-	TRBV6-4	TRBJ2-2	many	TGTGCCAGCAGTACGAAAGGAGATGGCGGGGAGCTGTTTTTT	CASSTKGDGGELFF
-	TRBV20-1	TRBJ1-2	many	TGCAGTGCTAGAAGAACAAACTATGGCTACACCTTC	CSARRTNYGYTF
-	TRBV4-1	TRBJ2-5	many	TGCGCCAGCAGCCAAGAATGGGGCGGGGAGAAAGAAGAGACCCAGTACTTC	CASSQEWGGEKEETQYF
-	TRBV4-2	TRBJ1-2	-	TGTGCCAGCAGCCTTAACTACAAAGGTTTAAAGACCTATGGCTACACCTTC	CASSLNYKGLKTYGYTF
TRBD1	TRBV6-2/TRBV6-3	TRBJ1-1	many	TGTGCCAGCAGAACGACCACCAGGGGGCGAGGAAGCTCTGAAGCTTTCTTT	CASRTTTRGRGSSEAFF
-	TRBV18	TRBJ2-5	many	TGTGCCAGCTCACCGGGACCGCCCGCAGGTACCCAGTACTTC	CASSPGPPAGTQYF
-	TRBV4-3	TRBJ1-2	many	TGCGCCAGCAGCCAAGATACAGCTAACTATGGCTACACCTTC	CASSQDTANYGYTF
TRBD1	TRBV12-3/TRBV12-4	TRBJ2-7	many	TGTGCCAGCAGTATCGGGACAGGAGAATACTACGAGCAGTACTTC	CASSIGTGEYYEQYF
TRBD1	TRBV6-6	TRBJ2-2	many	TGTGCCAGCAGTTCTTCAGGGGGACCGACCGGGGAGCTGTTTTTT	CASSSSGGPTGELFF
-	TRBV12-2	TRBJ1-2	many	TGTGCAAGTCGCACTTACTTGACTCCACGAAAGACCTATGGCTACACCTTC	CASRTYLTPRKTYGYTF
-	TRBV10-3	TRBJ2-3	many	TGTGCCATCAGTGTTGGCGGGAGCACAGATACGCAGTATTTT	CAISVGGSTDTQYF
-	TRBV5-1	TRBJ2-7	many	TGCGCCAGCAGCTTGGCCCTACAGGCATACTACGAGCAGTACTTC	CASSLALQAYYEQYF